Listed below are T cell receptor beta chains from one sample, sequenced in a study of a mutant IDH1 vaccine in newly diagnosed glioma. TCRdb keeps only in-frame clones here, not all; method: immunoSEQ multiplex PCR. The sample gives tens of thousands of clones, about nine tenths of which show up once; 2.6% is in the top ten. The source was PBMCs, collected from a glioma patient treated with radiotherapy, temozolomide or both. Receptor source: a man aged 50 to 59 with glioma. The CDR3 runs from the conserved cysteine through the conserved F or W. The D gene is left open where the match is weak. Part of the rows lack a size; the others show once, few, many or a class for expanded clones.

TRBV28	TRBD2	TRBJ2-3	.	CASSLQRGALSTDTQYF	TGTGCCAGCAGTTTACAGCGGGGGGCCCTAAGCACAGATACGCAGTATTTT
TRBV11-2	.	TRBJ1-4	.	CASSTQGHSNEKLFF	TGTGCCAGCAGCACTCAGGGGCACTCTAATGAAAAACTGTTTTTT
TRBV19	.	TRBJ2-7	.	CASSTSLGDPGPYEQYF	TGTGCCAGTAGTACCTCCCTGGGGGATCCGGGCCCCTACGAGCAGTACTTC
TRBV9	.	TRBJ1-4	.	CASSAAGRGYEKLFF	TGTGCCAGCAGCGCAGCTGGAAGGGGTTATGAAAAACTGTTTTTT
TRBV7-9	.	TRBJ1-3	.	CASSLRQDFSGNTIYF	TGTGCCAGCAGCTTACGACAGGACTTCTCTGGAAACACCATATATTTT
TRBV4-3	TRBD1	TRBJ1-2	.	CASSLLGTRGGGYTF	TGCGCCAGCAGCCTTCTCGGGACCAGGGGGGGCGGCTACACCTTC
TRBV4-1	.	TRBJ1-4	.	CASSQDVSVGDKKLFF	TGCGCCAGCAGCCAAGATGTTAGTGTGGGGGATAAAAAACTGTTTTTT
TRBV27	.	TRBJ2-5	.	CASSLTEGETQYF	TGTGCCAGCAGTTTAACCGAGGGGGAGACCCAGTACTTC
TRBV19	TRBD2	TRBJ2-5	.	CASSIYPSGRQETQYF	TGTGCCAGTAGTATCTACCCTAGCGGGAGACAAGAGACCCAGTACTTC
TRBV5-1	.	TRBJ2-1	.	CASSPISGSASNEQFF	TGCGCCAGCAGCCCTATTAGTGGGAGTGCTAGCAATGAGCAGTTCTTC
TRBV5-5	.	TRBJ1-5	.	CASSGSDRTNQPQHF	TGTGCCAGCAGCGGCTCAGACAGGACCAATCAGCCCCAGCATTTT
TRBV4-2	.	TRBJ2-5	.	CASSQERGTETQYF	TGTGCCAGCAGCCAAGAGCGGGGTACGGAGACCCAGTACTTC
TRBV7-2	.	TRBJ1-1	.	CASTYAGTEAFF	TGTGCCAGCACTTACGCGGGCACTGAAGCTTTCTTT
TRBV19	.	TRBJ2-1	.	CASSTVPNNEQFF	TGTGCCAGTAGTACCGTCCCGAACAATGAGCAGTTCTTC
TRBV7-9	TRBD1	TRBJ2-1	.	CASSPNPGQRYNEQFF	TGTGCCAGCAGCCCAAACCCGGGACAGAGATACAATGAGCAGTTCTTC
TRBV4-3	.	TRBJ1-4	.	CASSQDWLGTTNEKLFF	TGCGCCAGCAGCCAAGATTGGCTCGGAACAACTAATGAAAAACTGTTTTTT
TRBV2	TRBD1	TRBJ1-4	few	CASSGIQGRFEKLFF	TGTGCCAGCAGTGGAATACAGGGGCGATTCGAAAAACTGTTTTTT
TRBV7-9	TRBD1	TRBJ2-2	.	CASRETGMGVAGELFF	TGTGCCAGCAGGGAGACAGGGATGGGTGTGGCCGGGGAGCTGTTTTTT
TRBV11-2	.	TRBJ2-2	.	CASSLDGFNTGELFF	TGTGCCAGCAGCTTAGACGGGTTCAACACCGGGGAGCTGTTTTTT
TRBV6-1	.	TRBJ2-2	.	CASSAPWEGGFMGELFF	TGTGCCAGCAGTGCCCCCTGGGAAGGAGGGTTTATGGGGGAGCTGTTTTTT